One sample yielded the 7 T cell receptor beta chains listed below, sequenced in a study of blood T cell repertoires in COVID-19. Method: immunoSEQ multiplex PCR; TCRdb's copy keeps in-frame clones and lacks some. The profile shows roughly 76,000 clones, more than 85% of them singletons. The sample taken for sequencing was peripheral blood. The receptors come from a man in his 70s with active or convalescent COVID-19.

V is TRBV6-2 or TRBV6-3 and J is TRBJ2-7; 9 nucleotides match TRBD2. Germline V lookup: CDR1 MNHEY, CDR2 SVGEGT. V dropped 4 bases and J dropped 4; count of bases not matched to a gene: 8. This CDR3 is built from 15 residues. The CDR3 sequence: CASSFGGRAGYEQYF. In DNA, the CDR3 is TGTGCCAGCAGTTTTGGCGGGAGGGCAGGGTACGAGCAGTACTTC.

This chain uses TRBV5-1 with TRBJ2-5; TRBD2 matches at 9 bases. Trimming removed 3 bases from V and 5 bases from J; junction bases left unmatched: 14. CDR1 is SGHRS and CDR2 is YFSETQ in the germline V gene. This CDR3 contains 17 residues. The CDR3 DNA sequence: TGCGCCAGCAGCTCAATGAACGTAGCGGGAGCGTGGGAGACCCAGTACTTC. This encodes CASSSMNVAGAWETQYF.

V usage is TRBV9 and J usage is TRBJ2-5, with D tentatively TRBD1 (6 bases). CDR3 length: 14 residues. Germline assignment: CDR1 SGDLS and CDR2 YYNGEE. The V end was cut by 0 bases, the J end by 3 bases, with 9 bases between. The CDR3, as DNA: TGTGCCAGCAGCGTAGATGGACAGAAAGAGACCCAGTACTTC. This sequence encodes CASSVDGQKETQYF. Full variable domain (outside the CDR3, taken from reference TRBV9 and TRBJ2-5): DSGVTQTPKHLITATGQRVTLRCSPRSGDLSVYWYQQSLDQGLQFLIQYYNGEERAKGNILERFSAQQFPDLHSELNLSSLELGDSALYFCASSVDGQKETQYFGPGTRLLVL.

The chain uses TRBV6-5 and TRBJ1-1, with 7 bases aligning to TRBD1. Germline CDR1 MNHEY, CDR2 SVGAGI. The CDR3 extends over 14 amino acids. J lost 4 bases, V lost 5 bases, and 7 bases had no gene match. Here the CDR3 reads CASSRGQKTTEAFF. In nucleotides, the CDR3 is TGTGCCAGCAGTAGGGGACAGAAGACCACTGAAGCTTTCTTT.

This clone occurred a few times. The gene calls are TRBV5-1 and TRBJ2-2; a possible D gene is TRBD2 (5 bases). From germline, CDR1 is SGHRS and CDR2 YFSETQ. The CDR3 runs to 16 residues. V shed 0 bases and J shed 0 bases, with 9 bases lying between them. This CDR3 is CASSLVPAANTGELFF. CDR3 nucleotides: TGCGCCAGCAGCTTGGTCCCAGCGGCGAACACCGGGGAGCTGTTTTTT.

This chain joins TRBV4-3 and TRBJ1-4, with D unclear. This CDR3 is 13 amino acids long. V lost 5 bases and J 8 bases, leaving 12 bases between the germline ends. Germline-derived CDR1 and CDR2 are LGHNA and YSLEER. The CDR3 nucleotides read TGCGCCAGCAGCAGATCGATGGAGGAAAAACTGTTTTTT. Translation gives CASSRSMEEKLFF.

V is TRBV7-2 and J is TRBJ2-1, with 12 bases aligning to TRBD2. CDR3 length: 14 residues. Trimming removed 5 bases from V and 10 bases from J; junction bases left unmatched: 6. CDR1 SGHTA and CDR2 FQGNSA come from the germline V gene. The CDR3 reads CASSNGLAGYEQFF. CDR3 in DNA: TGTGCCAGCAGCAACGGACTAGCGGGATACGAGCAGTTCTTC. The entire variable domain, with the rest obtained from reference TRBV7-2 and TRBJ2-1, is as follows: GAGVSQSPSNKVTEKGKDVELRCDPISGHTALYWYRQSLGQGLEFLIYFQGNSAPDKSGLPSDRFSAERTGGSVSTLTIQRTQQEDSAVYLCASSNGLAGYEQFFGPGTRLTVL.